This T cell receptor beta chain was obtained from a study of T cell changes during pregnancy in multiple sclerosis. V lost 5 bases to trimming and J lost 2 bases; unmatched junction nucleotides: 8. There are 16 residues in the CDR3. Per the germline V gene, CDR1 is MNHEY and CDR2 is SMNVEV (reference sequence). Sequenced by immunoSEQ multiplex PCR; TCRdb stores in-frame clones only, minus some. This table has roughly 70,000 clones, around nine tenths appearing once. This TCR came from a female donor with multiple sclerosis, enrolled in a pregnancy study. The chain uses TRBV27 and TRBJ2-2, with TRBD1 matching 7 bases. The specimen comprised peripheral blood, sampled in the third trimester of pregnancy. Here the CDR3 DNA reads TGTGCCAGCAGTCCCCAACAGGGGCAAAACACCGGGGAGCTGTTTTTT. Protein: CASSPQQGQNTGELFF.